The sample holds many counts of the clone carrying this T cell receptor (beta chain). Its target is unknown. The source of the sample is a study of T-cell memory formation after mild COVID-19. Trimming at V came to 4 bases and at J to 1 base, leaving 7 bases not matched to a gene. Germline loops: CDR1 MGHRA, CDR2 YSYEKL. The CDR3 is 16 amino acids. Notes on the study in general: CD4+ contracting clones were mainly CM and EM; CD8+ ones, EMRA. The finding that pre-infection memory included some responding clones suggested that cross-reactive memory joined.

UMIs and sample barcodes were carried by the TCR alpha and TCR beta cDNA libraries that 5'RACE produced using constant-segment primers. One entry per CDR3 protein, called by TCRdb with MiXCR from the 5' RACE reads. The table lists 200,000 to 300,000 distinct CDR3 sequences, roughly 10% of them singletons. The source material was PBMCs or a T cell subset sorted from them (not recorded which). The V call is TRBV4-1, the J call TRBJ1-1; 9 nucleotides align to TRBD1. This receptor was obtained from a man aged 18 to 29 who had mild COVID-19 (a few samples of this study predate the infection). Cell type and time point are not known. The CDR3 spells CASSPTGTGSNTEAFF. CDR3 in DNA: TGCGCCAGCAGCCCCACCGGGACAGGGTCGAACACTGAAGCTTTCTTT.